This T cell receptor beta chain appears in the sequencing data of a study of cytomegalovirus exposure and HLA in healthy donors. The CDR3 loop spans 17 amino acids. CDR1 is LNHDA and CDR2 is SQIVND in the germline V gene (reference sequence). V lost 4 bases, J lost 0 bases, and 4 bases stayed unmatched. In the PCR, 60 Vbeta and 13 Jbeta primers were used. TCRdb's table, derived via immunoSEQ multiplex PCR, lists solely in-frame clones and lacks some. The table records about 180,000 clones, more than 65% of them present only once. Input material: PBMCs. The chain is built from TRBV19 and TRBJ2-4, with 12 bases fitting TRBD1. The receptor comes from a girl aged 2 to 9 in good health and CMV-seropositive. In nucleotides, the CDR3 is TGTGCCAGTAGTACCGGGACAGGGGGCATAGCCAAAAACATTCAGTACTTC. Translating it yields CASSTGTGGIAKNIQYF.